This T cell receptor (beta chain) is drawn from a study of preoperative IRX-2 immunotherapy in early breast cancer. The table came from immunoSEQ multiplex PCR; TCRdb's copy has only in-frame clones and leaves some out. The sample consists of under 40,000 clones, 89% of them appearing once. V gave up 0 bases and J gave up 0 bases; unmatched junction bases: 0. From germline, CDR1 is SGHRS and CDR2 YFSETQ. The CDR3 loop spans 15 amino acids. This sample's treatment: preoperative locoregional IRX-2 cytokine immunotherapy. This phase Ib study tested locoregional IRX-2 cytokine immunotherapy given before surgery.

J is TRBJ2-3 and V is TRBV5-1; 8 positions match TRBD2. The sequence was obtained from a human donor with breast cancer. The specimen was tumor tissue, collected after IRX-2 immunotherapy. CDR3 sequence reads: CASSLASGSTDTQYF. The CDR3 coding sequence is TGCGCCAGCAGCTTGGCTAGCGGGAGCACAGATACGCAGTATTTT.